This T cell receptor beta chain was obtained from a study of CD8 T cells in ankylosing spondylitis. TCRdb ran MiXCR on the 5' RACE reads and lists one entry per CDR3 protein. This sample carries 750,000 to 850,000 distinct CDR3 sequences, 10% to 15% of them seen once, and the ten largest clones take under 0.6%. This clonotype was observed at least ten times. No antigen is known for it. Notes on the study in general: A motif in TCR beta, a set of roughly eight highly homologous variants, appeared characteristic of ankylosing spondylitis blood. Clones linked to disease, bearing a CD8+ phenotype, were relatively rare in peripheral blood. Matched ankylosing spondylitis synovial fluid reportedly contained a significantly enriched population of disease-linked clones.

The ends lost 4 bases at V and 1 base at J; junction bases unmatched: 5. Germline assignment: CDR1 SGHRS and CDR2 YFSETQ. This CDR3 has 16 residues. The chain recombines TRBV5-1 with TRBJ2-1; TRBD2 matches at 10 bases. The sequenced material came from blood, either unsorted or a sorted T cell fraction (not recorded which). The source is a male donor with ankylosing spondylitis. The CDR3 DNA reads TGCGCCAGCAGCACCCGGACTAGCGGTTCCTACAATGAGCAGTTCTTC. This sequence encodes CASSTRTSGSYNEQFF. The full variable domain, its missing parts supplied by reference TRBV5-1 and TRBJ2-1, is KAGVTQTPRYLIKTRGQQVTLSCSPISGHRSVSWYQQTPGQGLQFLFEYFSETQRNKGNFPGRFSGRQFSNSRSEMNVSTLELGDSALYLCASSTRTSGSYNEQFFGPGTRLTVL.